This TCR beta chain stems from a study of T cells in Graves' hyperthyroidism and ophthalmopathy (dated by TCRdb to between 2018 and 2020). About the study as a whole: Peripheral blood was collected at initial diagnosis, before any treatment. TCR V-J signatures able to tell the groups apart were searched for in a discovery cohort of 100 patients, of whom over 40 had Graves' ophthalmopathy and some 60 had stable Graves' hyperthyroidism. Whether ophthalmopathy could be predicted prospectively was tested in an independent validation cohort made up of under 20 hyperthyroidism patients plus 17 patients who later progressed to ophthalmopathy. For training and testing, the 100 or so patients in the discovery cohort were randomly divided in a 7:3 ratio. Thyroid tissue and blood T-cell repertoires from over 5 Graves' hyperthyroidism patients were also compared in the study. Once sampling was done, hyperthyroidism patients were given methimazole at a starting dose of 30 mg daily, whereas ophthalmopathy patients were given high-dose intravenous methylprednisolone. The paper describes TCR Vbeta CDR3 sequencing of 135 peripheral blood samples, made up of 43 ophthalmopathy patients, over 70 hyperthyroidism patients and about 17 progressor patients. Broader findings and caveats from the paper: A model built on a 13 V-J signature distinguished ophthalmopathy from stable hyperthyroidism, reaching 87.88% sensitivity and around 81% specificity in cross-validation and 80%/75% in testing. In validation, the model predicted progression to ophthalmopathy a median of roughly 6.1 months before onset, with over 60% sensitivity and around 76% specificity. Most expanded thyroid clonotypes (frequency above 0.001) were also detected in blood, a finding suggesting that blood repertoires may reflect thyroid immune responses. Sample size was not statistically predetermined, and investigators were not blinded to group allocation.

Amplification of TCR beta CDR3 regions was carried out from RNA transcripts. The first round of RT-PCR for the TCR CDR3 was performed with the HTBI primer set and the Qiagen OneStep RT-PCR kit. Libraries were constructed in a second round of multiplex PCR, after which size selection and purification were carried out. Sequencing of the libraries was done on an Illumina HiSeq2000 using paired-end 100 bp reads. The original pipeline was this. Raw data were processed with SOAPnuke, discarding reads with adapters, uncalled bases, mean Phred below 15, or no exact constant-primer or identifier match. COPE v1.2.5 was used to merge high-quality paired reads, and clonotypes were defined as unique nucleotide sequences. Clonotypes were aligned to IMGT TRBV, TRBD and TRBJ reference segments using MiTCR v1.1. Only V-J combinations with frequency above 0.0001, covering 99.2% of repertoires, were analysed. A TCS score was defined as the ratio between F50 (clonal expansion) and ExV (chaos), using BLOSUM62-based TCRdist between CDR3 peptides within each V-J. Welch's t-statistics and random forest reduced just over 500 V-J features to 13, which were used in a naive Bayes classifier (R e1071). The public sequencing data were trimmed at Q25 with fastp and processed into clonotypes with MiXCR by TCRdb, which kept only in-frame beta chains. Each CDR3 protein gets just one entry, which takes the most common genes and DNA from the rows behind it. TCRdb's processing, not the authors', yielded these V and J calls. The sample yields around 200,000 distinct CDR3 sequences; about 18% were counted once. The top ten clones comprise about 48% of the sample.

Graves' hyperthyroidism was defined as stable when no progression to ophthalmopathy occurred over 18 months of follow-up. The hyperthyroidism patients were between 18 and 65 years old and newly diagnosed, with a disease duration of less than 2 months. Any patient with an uncontrolled infection, another autoimmune disease, pregnancy or lactation was excluded. Diagnoses were established on the basis of clinical symptoms, serum thyroxine and TRAb, thyroid ultrasound, and orbital computed tomography. PBMCs were isolated from approximately 10 ml of fresh peripheral blood by Ficoll-Paque density gradient centrifugation. Total RNA was extracted with Trizol reagent, and quality was checked on an Agilent 2100 Bioanalyzer. The CDR3 goes from the cysteine to the phenylalanine over 17 residues. The only DNA kept is the CDR3, 51 bases in frame from the first base. Via the germline V gene, CDR1 is LGHNA and CDR2 YSLEER. The junction shows trimming of 0 bases on V and 1 base on J, plus 15 bases between the germline ends.

This clonotype has ten or more counts. Its target antigen remains unknown. Base-call qualities are not available, and no considerably larger clone is one nucleotide away. The chain was built from TRBV4-3 and TRBJ1-1; the D gene cannot be resolved reliably. This clonotype was obtained from a man in his forties with Graves' hyperthyroidism. The sequencing input was blood. The encoded CDR3 is CASSQEWVDGGNTEAFF. At the DNA level, the sequence is TGCGCCAGCAGCCAAGAATGGGTGGACGGTGGGAACACTGAAGCTTTCTTT.